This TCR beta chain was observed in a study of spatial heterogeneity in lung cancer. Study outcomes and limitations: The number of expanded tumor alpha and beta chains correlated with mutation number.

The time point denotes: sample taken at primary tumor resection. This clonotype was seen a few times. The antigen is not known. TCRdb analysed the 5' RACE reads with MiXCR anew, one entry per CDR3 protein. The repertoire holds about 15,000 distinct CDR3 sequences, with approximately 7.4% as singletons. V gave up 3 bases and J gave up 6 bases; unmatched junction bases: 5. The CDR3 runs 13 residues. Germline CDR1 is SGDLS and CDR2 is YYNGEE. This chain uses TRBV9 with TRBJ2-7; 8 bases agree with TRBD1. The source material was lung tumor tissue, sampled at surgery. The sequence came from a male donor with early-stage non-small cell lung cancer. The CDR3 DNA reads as TGTGCCAGCAGCGATGGACAGGGTTCCGAGCAGTACGTC. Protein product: CASSDGQGSEQYV.